This paragraph reports one T cell receptor beta chain. The source of the sample is a study of blood T cell repertoires in COVID-19. CDR3 length: 18 amino acids. Trimming at V came to 3 bases and at J to 2 bases, leaving 9 bases not matched to a gene. From germline, CDR1 is MDHEN and CDR2 SYDVKM. In the original workflow: Amplifying reference gene primers gave estimates of nucleated cell counts. The method was immunoSEQ multiplex PCR; TCRdb's version includes in-frame clones alone and lacks a portion of them. V, J and clone size derive from that table, while D and trimming were established from the DNA sequence. This table holds 450,000 or so clones, 75% to 90% found once.

The sequencing sample was made of peripheral blood. V gene TRBV28 combines with J gene TRBJ2-3; the match to TRBD2 covers 12 bases. The sequence came from a woman in her thirties or forties with COVID-19, enrolled during active disease. CDR3 in DNA: TGTGCCAGCAGTTTCGGGAGAGGACTAGCGGGAAACACAGATACGCAGTATTTT. Amino acid sequence: CASSFGRGLAGNTDTQYF.